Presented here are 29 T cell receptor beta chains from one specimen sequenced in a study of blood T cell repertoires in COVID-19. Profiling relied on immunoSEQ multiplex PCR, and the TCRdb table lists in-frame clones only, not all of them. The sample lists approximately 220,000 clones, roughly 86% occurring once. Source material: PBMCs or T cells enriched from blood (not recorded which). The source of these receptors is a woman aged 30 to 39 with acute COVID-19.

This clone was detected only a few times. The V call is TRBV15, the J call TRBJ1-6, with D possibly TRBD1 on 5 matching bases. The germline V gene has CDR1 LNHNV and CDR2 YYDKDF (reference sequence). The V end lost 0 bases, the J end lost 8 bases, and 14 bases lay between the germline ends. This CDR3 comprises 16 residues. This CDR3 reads CATSRDFAGLHSPLHF. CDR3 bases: TGTGCCACCAGCAGAGATTTTGCGGGACTCCATTCACCCCTCCACTTT.

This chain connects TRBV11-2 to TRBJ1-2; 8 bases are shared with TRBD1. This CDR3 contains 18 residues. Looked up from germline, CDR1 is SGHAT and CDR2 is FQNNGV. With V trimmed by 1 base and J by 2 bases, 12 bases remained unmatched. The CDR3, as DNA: TGTGCCAGCAGCTTAGCCCCTTGGGGGACAGGTGCCAACTATGGCTACACCTTC. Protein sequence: CASSLAPWGTGANYGYTF.

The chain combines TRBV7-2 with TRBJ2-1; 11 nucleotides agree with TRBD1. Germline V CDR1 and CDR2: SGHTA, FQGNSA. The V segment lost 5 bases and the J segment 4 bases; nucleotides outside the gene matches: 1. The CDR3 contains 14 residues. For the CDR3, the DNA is TGTGCCAGCAGCCGGGACAGGGGGTACAATGAGCAGTTCTTC. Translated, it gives CASSRDRGYNEQFF.

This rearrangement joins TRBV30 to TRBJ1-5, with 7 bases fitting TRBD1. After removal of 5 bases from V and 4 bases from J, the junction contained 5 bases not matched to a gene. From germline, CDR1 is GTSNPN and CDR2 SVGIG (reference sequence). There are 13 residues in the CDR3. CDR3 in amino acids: CAWAARGNQPQHF. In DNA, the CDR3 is TGTGCCTGGGCGGCCAGGGGGAATCAGCCCCAGCATTTT.

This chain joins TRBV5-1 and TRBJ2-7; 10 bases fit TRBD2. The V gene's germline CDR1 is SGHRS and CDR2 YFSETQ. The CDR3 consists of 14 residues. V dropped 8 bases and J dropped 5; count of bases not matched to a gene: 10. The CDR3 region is CASGPLAGEDEQYF. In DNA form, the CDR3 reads TGCGCCAGTGGCCCTCTAGCGGGGGAGGACGAGCAGTACTTC.

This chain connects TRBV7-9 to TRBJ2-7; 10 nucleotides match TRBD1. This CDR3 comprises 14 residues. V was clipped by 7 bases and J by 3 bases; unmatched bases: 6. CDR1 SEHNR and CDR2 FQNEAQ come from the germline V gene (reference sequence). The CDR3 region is CASNPTGGNYEQYF. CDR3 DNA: TGTGCCAGCAACCCGACAGGGGGCAACTACGAGCAGTACTTC.

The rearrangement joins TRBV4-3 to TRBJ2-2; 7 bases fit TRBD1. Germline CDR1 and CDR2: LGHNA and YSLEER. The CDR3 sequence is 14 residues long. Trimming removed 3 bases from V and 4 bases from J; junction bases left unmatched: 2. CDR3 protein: CASSQGQPTGELFF. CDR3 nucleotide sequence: TGCGCCAGCAGCCAGGGACAGCCCACCGGGGAGCTGTTTTTT.

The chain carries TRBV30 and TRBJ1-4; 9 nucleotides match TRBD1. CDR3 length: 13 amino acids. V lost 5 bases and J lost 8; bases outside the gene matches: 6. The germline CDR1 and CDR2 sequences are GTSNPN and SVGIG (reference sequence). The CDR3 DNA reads TGTGCCTGGGGGGACAGGGCGGAGGAAAAACTGTTTTTT. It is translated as CAWGDRAEEKLFF. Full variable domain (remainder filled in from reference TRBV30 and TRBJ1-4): SQTIHQWPATLVQPVGSPLSLECTVEGTSNPNLYWYRQAAGRGLQLLFYSVGIGQISSEVPQNLSASRPQDRQFILSSKKLLLSDSGFYLCAWGDRAEEKLFFGSGTQLSVL.

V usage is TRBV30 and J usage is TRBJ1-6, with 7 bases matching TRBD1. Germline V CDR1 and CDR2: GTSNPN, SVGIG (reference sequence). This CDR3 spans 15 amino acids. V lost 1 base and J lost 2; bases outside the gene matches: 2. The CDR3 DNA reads TGTGCCTGGAGTGAAGGGGGCGCCTATAATTCACCCCTCCACTTT. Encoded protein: CAWSEGGAYNSPLHF.

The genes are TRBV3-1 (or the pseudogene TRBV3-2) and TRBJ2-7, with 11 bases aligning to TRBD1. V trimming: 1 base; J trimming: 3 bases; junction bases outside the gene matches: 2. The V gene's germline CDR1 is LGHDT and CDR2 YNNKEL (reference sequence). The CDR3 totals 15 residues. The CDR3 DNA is TGTGCCAGCAGCCAAGCCGGGACAGGGGGCTACGAGCAGTACTTC. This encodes CASSQAGTGGYEQYF.

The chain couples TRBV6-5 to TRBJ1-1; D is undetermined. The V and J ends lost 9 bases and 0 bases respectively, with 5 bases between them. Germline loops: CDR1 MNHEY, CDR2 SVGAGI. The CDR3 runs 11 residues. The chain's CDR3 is CASVMNTEAFF. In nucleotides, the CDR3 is TGTGCCAGTGTTATGAACACTGAAGCTTTCTTT.

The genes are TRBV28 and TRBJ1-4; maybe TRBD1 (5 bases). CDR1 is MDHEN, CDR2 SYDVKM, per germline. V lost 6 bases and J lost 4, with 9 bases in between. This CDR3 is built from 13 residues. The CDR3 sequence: CASRRQSNEKLFF. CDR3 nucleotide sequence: TGTGCCAGCAGGCGACAGAGTAATGAAAAACTGTTTTTT.

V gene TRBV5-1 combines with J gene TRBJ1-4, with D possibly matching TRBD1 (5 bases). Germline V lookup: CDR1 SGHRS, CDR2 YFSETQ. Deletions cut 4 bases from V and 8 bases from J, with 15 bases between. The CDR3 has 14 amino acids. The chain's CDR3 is CASSRQMEDEKLFF. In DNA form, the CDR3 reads TGCGCCAGCAGCCGACAGATGGAAGACGAAAAACTGTTTTTT.

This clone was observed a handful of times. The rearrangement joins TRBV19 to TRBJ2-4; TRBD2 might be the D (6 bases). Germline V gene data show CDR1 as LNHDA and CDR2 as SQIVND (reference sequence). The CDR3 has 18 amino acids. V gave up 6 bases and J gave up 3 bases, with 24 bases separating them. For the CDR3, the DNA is TGTGCCAGTAGCCTCACCGAGCCCGGCAGGGAGGACAAAAACATTCAGTACTTC. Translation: CASSLTEPGREDKNIQYF.

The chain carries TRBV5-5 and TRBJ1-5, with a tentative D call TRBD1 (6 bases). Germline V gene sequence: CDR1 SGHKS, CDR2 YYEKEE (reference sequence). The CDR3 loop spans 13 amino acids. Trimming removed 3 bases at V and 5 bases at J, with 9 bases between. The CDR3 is CASSSDSDQPQHF. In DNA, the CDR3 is TGTGCCAGCAGCTCGGACAGTGATCAGCCCCAGCATTTT.

The CDR3 is CASSLFTGTNYGYTF. DNA for the CDR3: TGTGCCAGCAGCCTATTCACAGGGACTAACTATGGCTACACCTTC. V gene TRBV7-9 combines with J gene TRBJ1-2, with TRBD1 as a possible D gene (6 bases). The V end was cut by 5 bases, the J end by 0 bases, with 13 bases between. This CDR3 is built from 15 residues. The V gene's germline CDR1 is SEHNR and CDR2 FQNEAQ (reference sequence).

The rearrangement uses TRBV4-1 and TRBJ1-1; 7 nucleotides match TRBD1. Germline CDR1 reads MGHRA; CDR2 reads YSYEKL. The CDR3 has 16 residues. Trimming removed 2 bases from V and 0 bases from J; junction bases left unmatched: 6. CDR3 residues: CASSQQPGQVNTEAFF. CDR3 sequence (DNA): TGCGCCAGCAGCCAACAACCCGGACAGGTGAACACTGAAGCTTTCTTT.

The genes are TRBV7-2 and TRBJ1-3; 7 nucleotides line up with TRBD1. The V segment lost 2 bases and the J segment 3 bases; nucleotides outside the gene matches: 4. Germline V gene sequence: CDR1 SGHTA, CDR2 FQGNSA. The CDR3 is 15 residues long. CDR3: CASSLRTGFGNTIYF. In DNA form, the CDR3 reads TGTGCCAGCAGCTTAAGGACAGGTTTTGGAAACACCATATATTTT.

In nucleotides, the CDR3 is TGTGCCAGCACCCTAGTGGTCGGGGGGAACACCGGGGAGCTGTTTTTT. Translating gives CASTLVVGGNTGELFF. The V and J genes are TRBV3-1 (or the pseudogene TRBV3-2) and TRBJ2-2, with D possibly being TRBD2 (6 bases). CDR3 length equals 16 residues. V lost 7 bases and J lost 1, with 16 bases in between. Germline CDR1 is LGHDT and CDR2 is YNNKEL (reference sequence).

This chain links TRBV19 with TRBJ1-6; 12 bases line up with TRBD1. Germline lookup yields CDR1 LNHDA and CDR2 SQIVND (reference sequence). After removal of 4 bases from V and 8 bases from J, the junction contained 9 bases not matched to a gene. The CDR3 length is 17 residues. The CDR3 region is CASSRSGTGGSYSPLHF. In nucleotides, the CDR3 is TGTGCCAGTAGTAGGTCCGGGACAGGGGGCTCTTATTCACCCCTCCACTTT.

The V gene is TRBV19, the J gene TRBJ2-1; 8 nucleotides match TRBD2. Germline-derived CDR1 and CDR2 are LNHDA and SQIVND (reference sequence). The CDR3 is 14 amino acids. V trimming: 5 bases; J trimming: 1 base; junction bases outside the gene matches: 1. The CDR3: CASSRGGSYNEQFF. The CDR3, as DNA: TGTGCCAGTAGTCGCGGGGGGTCCTACAATGAGCAGTTCTTC.

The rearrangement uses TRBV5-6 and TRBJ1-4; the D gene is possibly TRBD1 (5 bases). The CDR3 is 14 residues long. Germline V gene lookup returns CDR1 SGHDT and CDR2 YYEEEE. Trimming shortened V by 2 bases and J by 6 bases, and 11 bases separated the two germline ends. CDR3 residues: CASSFQGGDEKLFF. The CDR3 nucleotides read TGTGCCAGCAGCTTTCAGGGAGGAGATGAAAAACTGTTTTTT.

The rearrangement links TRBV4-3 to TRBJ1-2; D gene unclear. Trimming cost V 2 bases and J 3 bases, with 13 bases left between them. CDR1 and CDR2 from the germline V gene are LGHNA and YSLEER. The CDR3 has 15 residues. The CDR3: CASSQLNGWDYGYTF. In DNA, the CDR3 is TGCGCCAGCAGCCAATTGAACGGGTGGGACTATGGCTACACCTTC.

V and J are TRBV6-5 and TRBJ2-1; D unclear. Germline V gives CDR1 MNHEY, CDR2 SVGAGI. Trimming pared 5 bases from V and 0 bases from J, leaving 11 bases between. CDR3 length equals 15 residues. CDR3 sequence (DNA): TGTGCCAGCAGTCCCATTCCGAGCTCCTACAATGAGCAGTTCTTC. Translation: CASSPIPSSYNEQFF.

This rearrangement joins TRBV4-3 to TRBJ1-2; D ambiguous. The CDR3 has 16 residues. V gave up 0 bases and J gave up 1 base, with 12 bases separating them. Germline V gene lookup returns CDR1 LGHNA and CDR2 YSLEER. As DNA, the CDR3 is TGCGCCAGCAGCCAAGAAGCCCGCGGGGTTAACTATGGCTACACCTTC. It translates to CASSQEARGVNYGYTF.

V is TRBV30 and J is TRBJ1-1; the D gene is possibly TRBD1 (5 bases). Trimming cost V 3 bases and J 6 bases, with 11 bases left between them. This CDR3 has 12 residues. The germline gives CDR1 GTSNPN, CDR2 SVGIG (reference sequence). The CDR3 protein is CAWSARGAEAFF. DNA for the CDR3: TGTGCCTGGAGCGCTCGGGGGGCTGAAGCTTTCTTT.

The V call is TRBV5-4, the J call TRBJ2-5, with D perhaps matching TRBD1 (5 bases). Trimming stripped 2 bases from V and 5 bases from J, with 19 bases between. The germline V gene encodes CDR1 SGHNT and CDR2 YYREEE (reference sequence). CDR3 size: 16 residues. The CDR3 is CASSFLIGQGSETQYF. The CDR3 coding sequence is TGTGCCAGCAGCTTCCTGATTGGGCAGGGCTCCGAGACCCAGTACTTC.

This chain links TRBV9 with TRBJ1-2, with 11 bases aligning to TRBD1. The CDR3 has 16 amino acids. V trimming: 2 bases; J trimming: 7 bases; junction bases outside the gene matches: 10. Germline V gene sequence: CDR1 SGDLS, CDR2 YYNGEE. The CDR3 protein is CASSVPPPGQGVGYTF. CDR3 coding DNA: TGTGCCAGCAGCGTCCCGCCGCCGGGACAGGGGGTTGGCTACACCTTC.

CDR3 in DNA: TGTGCCAGCAGCTCAGTCAGGGATGGCTACACCTTC. Protein: CASSSVRDGYTF. The chain carries TRBV5-6 and TRBJ1-2, with TRBD1 as a possible D gene (5 bases). V was cut by 3 bases and J by 6 bases, with 9 bases left in between. Looked up from germline, CDR1 is SGHDT and CDR2 is YYEEEE. The CDR3 has 12 amino acids.